Below are 14 T cell receptor beta chains sequenced from a single sample in a study of blood T cell repertoires in COVID-19 (dated by TCRdb to the early 2020s). To prepare the library, the immunoSEQ multiplex PCR assay was applied. TCRdb obtained this table from immuneACCESS and retained in-frame rearrangements with V and J assigned. These tables miss some clones; where compared with another copy, unresolved V genes account for less than half of the shortfall, and the remainder is unexplained. Counted in this sample were about 310,000 clones; roughly 91% of them appeared once. The ten largest clones add up to 1% of the sample. Sequenced: peripheral blood. The receptors were gathered from a man aged 45 to 65 with active or convalescent COVID-19.

The chain has TRBV28 and TRBJ2-7; 8 bases agree with TRBD1. The CDR3 sequence is 16 residues long. J lost 2 bases, V lost 2 bases, and 8 bases had no gene match. CDR1 is MDHEN, CDR2 SYDVKM, per germline. CDR3 sequence: CASSLPGQGDPYEQYF. In DNA, the CDR3 is TGTGCCAGCAGTTTACCAGGACAGGGAGACCCCTACGAGCAGTACTTC.

The gene calls are TRBV5-1 and TRBJ2-5; 7 bases match TRBD2. Losses at the gene ends were 2 bases for V and 5 bases for J; bases not matched to a gene: 6. This CDR3 is 14 amino acids long. Looked up from germline, CDR1 is SGHRS and CDR2 is YFSETQ. The CDR3 DNA is TGCGCCAGCAGCTTTACGCAGGGAGGGGAGACCCAGTACTTC. Its protein is CASSFTQGGETQYF.

The chain joins TRBV10-2 to TRBJ1-1; TRBD1 matches 7 bases. CDR3 length equals 13 residues. With 7 bases clipped from V and 4 bases from J, the junction kept 6 bases outside the gene matches. Looked up from germline, CDR1 is WSHSY and CDR2 is SAAADI. The CDR3 DNA is TGCGCCAGCATTACTTCAGGGGGCACTGAAGCTTTCTTT. Translated, it gives CASITSGGTEAFF.

The V gene is TRBV5-4, the J gene TRBJ2-5, with 10 nucleotides matching TRBD2. Trimming cost V 1 base and J 5 bases; bases outside gene matches: 8. The CDR3 is 16 amino acids. Germline CDR1 is SGHNT and CDR2 is YYREEE (reference sequence). The CDR3 DNA follows: TGTGCCAGCAGCTTGCAAAGCGGGGGGGCCGGGGAGACCCAGTACTTC. Its translation: CASSLQSGGAGETQYF.

The chain carries TRBV7-8 and TRBJ1-1; D uncertain. This CDR3 spans 12 amino acids. Per germline, CDR1 SGHVS and CDR2 FQNEAQ. With 4 bases removed from V and 7 bases from J, the gap between germline ends came to 10 bases. The CDR3 nucleotides read TGTGCCAGCAGCTACGGAGGCTTTGAAGCTTTCTTT. Translated, it gives CASSYGGFEAFF.

This chain joins TRBV24-1 and TRBJ2-1, with 8 bases aligning to TRBD2. The CDR3 has 18 amino acids. Germline V gene data show CDR1 as KGHDR and CDR2 as SFDVKD. Germline trimming cut 3 bases from V and 0 bases from J; bases unmatched to any gene: 9. CDR3 coding DNA: TGTGCCACCAGTGATCCGGGCCCCAGCGGGAGCTCCTACAATGAGCAGTTCTTC. Its protein product is CATSDPGPSGSSYNEQFF.

The V gene is TRBV19, the J gene TRBJ1-3, with TRBD1 as a possible D gene (5 bases). The CDR3 has 18 residues. Per the germline V gene, CDR1 is LNHDA and CDR2 is SQIVND (reference sequence). V gave up 6 bases and J gave up 0 bases, with 21 bases separating them. CDR3 residues: CASSRGVDSLSSGNTIYF. The CDR3 DNA is TGTGCCAGTAGCCGGGGGGTAGACAGCCTAAGCTCTGGAAACACCATATATTTT.

This clone was observed a single time. The chain recombines TRBV19 with TRBJ1-3; D possibly corresponds to TRBD1 (5 bases). V lost 3 bases to trimming and J lost 3 bases, with 12 bases between them. The CDR3 spans 15 residues. Germline-derived CDR1 and CDR2 are LNHDA and SQIVND (reference sequence). CDR3 in DNA: TGTGCCAGTAGTATTATAGGCCAGGGTGGAAACACCATATATTTT. It specifies CASSIIGQGGNTIYF.

This rearrangement joins TRBV5-1 to TRBJ2-6; tentative D call: TRBD1 (5 bases). Germline V lookup: CDR1 SGHRS, CDR2 YFSETQ. V dropped 5 bases and J dropped 2 bases, with 17 bases sitting between them. The CDR3 covers 17 residues. CDR3 DNA: TGCGCCAGCAGAAGTTTGCTCAGGGTGGCTGGGGCCAACGTCCTGACTTTC. Amino acid sequence: CASRSLLRVAGANVLTF.

The rearrangement joins TRBV20-1 to TRBJ1-2, with 7 bases matching TRBD1. Per the germline V gene, CDR1 is DFQATT and CDR2 is SNEGSKA (reference sequence). This CDR3 has 11 amino acids. The CDR3 loop is CRGQRVYGYTF. For the CDR3, the DNA is TGCAGGGGACAGAGAGTCTATGGCTACACCTTC.

The sample holds one count of this clone. This chain joins TRBV7-2 and TRBJ2-6, with D unresolved. Germline assignment: CDR1 SGHTA and CDR2 FQGNSA. Trimming stripped 0 bases from V and 0 bases from J, with 6 bases between. CDR3 length equals 16 residues. The CDR3 spells CASSLAGRSGANVLTF. CDR3 coding DNA: TGTGCCAGCAGCTTAGCCGGTCGCTCTGGGGCCAACGTCCTGACTTTC. Variable domain in full (rest from reference TRBV7-2 and TRBJ2-6): GAGVSQSPSNKVTEKGKDVELRCDPISGHTALYWYRQSLGQGLEFLIYFQGNSAPDKSGLPSDRFSAERTGGSVSTLTIQRTQQEDSAVYLCASSLAGRSGANVLTFGAGSRLTVL.

This chain joins TRBV6-2 or TRBV6-3 and TRBJ1-5; D might be TRBD1 (6 bases). V was cut by 2 bases and J by 5 bases, with 16 bases left in between. This CDR3 comprises 16 residues. Germline-derived CDR1 and CDR2 are MNHEY and SVGEGT. The CDR3 loop is CASSYERQALYQPQHF. CDR3 bases: TGTGCCAGCAGTTACGAAAGACAGGCTCTTTATCAGCCCCAGCATTTT.

The rearrangement uses TRBV10-3 and TRBJ2-1; D is perhaps TRBD1 (6 bases). Germline CDR1 ENHRY, CDR2 SYGVKD. Trimming shortened V by 11 bases and J by 0 bases, and 23 bases separated the two germline ends. The CDR3 is made up of 17 amino acids. The CDR3 DNA is TGTGCCGCCAAAAGCCAGACAGGCTCGAGCTCCTACAATGAGCAGTTCTTC. It yields the protein CAAKSQTGSSSYNEQFF.

V and J are TRBV18 and TRBJ1-1; D is perhaps TRBD1 (6 bases). The CDR3 sequence is 16 residues long. Germline CDR1 is KGHSH and CDR2 is LQKENI. Trimming shortened V by 3 bases and J by 0 bases, and 14 bases separated the two germline ends. The CDR3 loop is CASSPPPQGLNTEAFF. CDR3 nucleotide sequence: TGTGCCAGCTCACCTCCACCCCAGGGGCTGAACACTGAAGCTTTCTTT.